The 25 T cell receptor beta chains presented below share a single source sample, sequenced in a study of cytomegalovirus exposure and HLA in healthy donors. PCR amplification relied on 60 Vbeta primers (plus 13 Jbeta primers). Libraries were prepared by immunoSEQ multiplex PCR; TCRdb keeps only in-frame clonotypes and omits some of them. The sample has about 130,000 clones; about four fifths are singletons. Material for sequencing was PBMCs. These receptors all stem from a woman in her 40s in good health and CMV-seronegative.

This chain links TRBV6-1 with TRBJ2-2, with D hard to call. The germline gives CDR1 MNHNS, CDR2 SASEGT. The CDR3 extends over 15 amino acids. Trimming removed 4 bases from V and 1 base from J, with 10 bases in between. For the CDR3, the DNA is TGTGCCAGCAGTGTGCAACTCCAGAACACCGGGGAGCTGTTTTTT. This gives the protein CASSVQLQNTGELFF.

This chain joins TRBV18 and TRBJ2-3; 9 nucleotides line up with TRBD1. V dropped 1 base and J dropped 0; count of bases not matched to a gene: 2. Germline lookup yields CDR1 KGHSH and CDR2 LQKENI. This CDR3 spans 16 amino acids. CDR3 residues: CASSPQGQGSTDTQYF. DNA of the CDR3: TGTGCCAGCTCACCACAGGGACAGGGCAGCACAGATACGCAGTATTTT.

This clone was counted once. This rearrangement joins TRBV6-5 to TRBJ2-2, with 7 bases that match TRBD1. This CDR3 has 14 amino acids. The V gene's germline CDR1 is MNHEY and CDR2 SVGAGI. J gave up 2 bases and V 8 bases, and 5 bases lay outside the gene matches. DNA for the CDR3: TGTGCCAGCTGGGACAGCGCTAACACCGGGGAGCTGTTTTTT. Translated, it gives CASWDSANTGELFF.

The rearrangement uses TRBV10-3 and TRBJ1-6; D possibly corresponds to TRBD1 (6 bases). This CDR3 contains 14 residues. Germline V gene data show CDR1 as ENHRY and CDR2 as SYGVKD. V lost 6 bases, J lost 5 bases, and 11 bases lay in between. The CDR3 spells CAISYGQNNSPLHF. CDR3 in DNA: TGTGCCATCAGCTATGGACAGAATAATTCACCCCTCCACTTT.

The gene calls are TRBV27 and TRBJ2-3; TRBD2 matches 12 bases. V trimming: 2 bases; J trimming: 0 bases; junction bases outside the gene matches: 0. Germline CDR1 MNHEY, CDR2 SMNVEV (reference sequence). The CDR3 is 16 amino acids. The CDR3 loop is CASSLLAGGSTDTQYF. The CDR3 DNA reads TGTGCCAGCAGTTTACTAGCGGGAGGGAGCACAGATACGCAGTATTTT.

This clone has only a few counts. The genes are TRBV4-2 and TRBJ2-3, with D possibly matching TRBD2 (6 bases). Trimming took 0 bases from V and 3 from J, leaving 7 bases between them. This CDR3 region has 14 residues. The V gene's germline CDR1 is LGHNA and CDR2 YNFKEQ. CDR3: CASSQDAGTDTQYF. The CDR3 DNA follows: TGTGCCAGCAGCCAAGATGCGGGAACAGATACGCAGTATTTT.

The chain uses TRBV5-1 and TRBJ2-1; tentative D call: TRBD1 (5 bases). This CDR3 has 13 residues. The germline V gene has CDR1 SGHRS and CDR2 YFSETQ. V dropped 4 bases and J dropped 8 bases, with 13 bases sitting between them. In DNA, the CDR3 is TGCGCCAGCAGCCGACAGCCCAGGGATGAGCAGTTCTTC. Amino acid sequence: CASSRQPRDEQFF.

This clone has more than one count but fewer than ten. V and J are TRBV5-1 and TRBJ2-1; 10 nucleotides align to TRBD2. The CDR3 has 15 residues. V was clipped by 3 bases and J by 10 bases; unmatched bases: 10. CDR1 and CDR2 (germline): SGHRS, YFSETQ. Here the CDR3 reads CASSYYERGGLEQFF. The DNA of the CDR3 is TGCGCCAGCAGCTACTATGAGCGGGGGGGCTTGGAGCAGTTCTTC. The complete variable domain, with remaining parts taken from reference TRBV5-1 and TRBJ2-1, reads KAGVTQTPRYLIKTRGQQVTLSCSPISGHRSVSWYQQTPGQGLQFLFEYFSETQRNKGNFPGRFSGRQFSNSRSEMNVSTLELGDSALYLCASSYYERGGLEQFFGPGTRLTVL.

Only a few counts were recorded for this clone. The DNA for the CDR3 is TGTGCCAGCAGCATCCGAACGGGGAATACCGGGGAGCTGTTTTTT. It yields the protein CASSIRTGNTGELFF. The rearrangement joins TRBV5-5 to TRBJ2-2; D is possibly TRBD2 (5 bases). Germline V gives CDR1 SGHKS, CDR2 YYEKEE (reference sequence). V lost 4 bases and J lost 5, with 15 bases in between. The CDR3 length is 15 residues.

The CDR3 loop is CASSLARGNEKLFF. CDR3 nucleotide sequence: TGTGCCAGCAGTCTGGCCAGAGGGAATGAAAAACTGTTTTTT. The V gene is TRBV27, the J gene TRBJ1-4; D gene ambiguous. This CDR3 has 14 residues. With 5 bases removed from V and 5 bases from J, the gap between germline ends came to 12 bases. Germline V gene lookup returns CDR1 MNHEY and CDR2 SMNVEV (reference sequence).

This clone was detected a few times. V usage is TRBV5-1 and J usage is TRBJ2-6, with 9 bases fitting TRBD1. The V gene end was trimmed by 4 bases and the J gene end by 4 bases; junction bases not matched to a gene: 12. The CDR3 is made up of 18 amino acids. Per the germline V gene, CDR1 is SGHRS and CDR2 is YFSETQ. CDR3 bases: TGCGCCAGCAGCCGAAGTCCCGGGACAGGGACCGGGGCCAACGTCCTGACTTTC. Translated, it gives CASSRSPGTGTGANVLTF.

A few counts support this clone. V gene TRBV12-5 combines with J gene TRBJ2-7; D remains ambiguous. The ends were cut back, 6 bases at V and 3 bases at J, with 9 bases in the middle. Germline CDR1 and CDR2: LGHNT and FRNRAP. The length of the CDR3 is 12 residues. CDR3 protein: CASGSGGYEQYF. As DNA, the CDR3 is TGTGCTAGTGGCTCCGGCGGCTACGAGCAGTACTTC.

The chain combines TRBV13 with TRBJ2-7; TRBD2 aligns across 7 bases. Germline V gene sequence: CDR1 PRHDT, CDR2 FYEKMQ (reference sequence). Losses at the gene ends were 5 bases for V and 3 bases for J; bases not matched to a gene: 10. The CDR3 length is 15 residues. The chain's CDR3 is CASSLSGAKGYEQYF. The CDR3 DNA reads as TGTGCCAGCAGCCTGAGCGGGGCGAAGGGCTACGAGCAGTACTTC.

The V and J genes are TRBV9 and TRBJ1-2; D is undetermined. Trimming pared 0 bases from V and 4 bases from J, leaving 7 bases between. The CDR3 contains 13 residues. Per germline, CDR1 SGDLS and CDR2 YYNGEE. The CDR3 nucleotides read TGTGCCAGCAGCGTAGGAGGCATCTATGGCTACACCTTC. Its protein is CASSVGGIYGYTF.

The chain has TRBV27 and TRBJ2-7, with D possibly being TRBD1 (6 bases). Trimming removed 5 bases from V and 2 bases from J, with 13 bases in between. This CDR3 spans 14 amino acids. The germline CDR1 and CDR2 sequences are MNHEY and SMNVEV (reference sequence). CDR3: CASSLHRDTYEQYF. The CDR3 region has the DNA TGTGCCAGCAGTCTCCACCGGGACACCTACGAGCAGTACTTC.

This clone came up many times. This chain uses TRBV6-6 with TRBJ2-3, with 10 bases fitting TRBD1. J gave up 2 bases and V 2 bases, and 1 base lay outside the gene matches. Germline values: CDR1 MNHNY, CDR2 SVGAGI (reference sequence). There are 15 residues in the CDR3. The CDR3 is CASSYGTGDTDTQYF. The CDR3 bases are TGTGCCAGCAGTTACGGGACAGGGGACACAGATACGCAGTATTTT.

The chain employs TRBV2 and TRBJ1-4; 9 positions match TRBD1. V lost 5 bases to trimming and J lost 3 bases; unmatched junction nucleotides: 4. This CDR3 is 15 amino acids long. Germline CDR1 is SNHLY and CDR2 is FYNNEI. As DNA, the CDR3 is TGTGCCAGCAGTATACAGGGGGCGGCTAATGAAAAACTGTTTTTT. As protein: CASSIQGAANEKLFF.

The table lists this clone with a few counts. The CDR3 loop is CASSVDGQGGNTIYF. The DNA for the CDR3 is TGTGCCAGCAGCGTAGATGGACAGGGCGGAAACACCATATATTTT. This rearrangement joins TRBV9 to TRBJ1-3, with 8 bases matching TRBD1. The CDR3 spans 15 residues. Germline lookup yields CDR1 SGDLS and CDR2 YYNGEE. V lost 0 bases, J lost 4 bases, and 3 bases stayed unmatched.

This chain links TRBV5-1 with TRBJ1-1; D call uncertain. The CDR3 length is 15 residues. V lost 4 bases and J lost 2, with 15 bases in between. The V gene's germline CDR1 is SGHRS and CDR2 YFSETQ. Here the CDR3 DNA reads TGCGCCAGCAGCCCTTTCCCGGGGAGCAACACTGAAGCTTTCTTT. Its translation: CASSPFPGSNTEAFF.

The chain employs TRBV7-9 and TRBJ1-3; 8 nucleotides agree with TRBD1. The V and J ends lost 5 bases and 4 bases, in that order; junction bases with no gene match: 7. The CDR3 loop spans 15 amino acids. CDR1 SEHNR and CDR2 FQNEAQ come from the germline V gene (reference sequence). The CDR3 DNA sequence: TGTGCCAGCAGCACCCGACAGGGGTCGGGAAACACCATATATTTT. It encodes CASSTRQGSGNTIYF.

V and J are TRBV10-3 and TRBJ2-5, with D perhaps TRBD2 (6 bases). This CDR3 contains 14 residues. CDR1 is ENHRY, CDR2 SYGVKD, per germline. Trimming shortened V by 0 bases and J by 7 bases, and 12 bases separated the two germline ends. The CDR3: CAISESGGVGTQYF. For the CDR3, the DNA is TGTGCCATCAGTGAGTCGGGCGGGGTGGGGACCCAGTACTTC.

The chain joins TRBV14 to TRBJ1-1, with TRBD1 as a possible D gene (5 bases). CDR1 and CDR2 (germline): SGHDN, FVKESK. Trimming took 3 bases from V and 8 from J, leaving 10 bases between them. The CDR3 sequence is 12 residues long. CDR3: CASSQVTDEAFF. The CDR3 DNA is TGTGCCAGCAGCCAGGTGACAGACGAAGCTTTCTTT.

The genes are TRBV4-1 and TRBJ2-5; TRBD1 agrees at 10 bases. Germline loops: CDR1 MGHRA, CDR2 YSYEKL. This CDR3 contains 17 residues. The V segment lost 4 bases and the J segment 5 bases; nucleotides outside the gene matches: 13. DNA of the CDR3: TGCGCCAGCAGCCCAGCTGGCCGGACAGGGGGAGCCGAGACCCAGTACTTC. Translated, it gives CASSPAGRTGGAETQYF.

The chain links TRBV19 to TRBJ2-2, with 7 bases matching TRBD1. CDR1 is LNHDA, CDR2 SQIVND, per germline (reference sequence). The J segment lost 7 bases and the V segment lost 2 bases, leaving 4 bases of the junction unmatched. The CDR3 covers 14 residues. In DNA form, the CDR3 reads TGTGCCAGTAGTATAAGGGGGCGAGGCGGGGAGCTGTTTTTT. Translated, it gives CASSIRGRGGELFF.

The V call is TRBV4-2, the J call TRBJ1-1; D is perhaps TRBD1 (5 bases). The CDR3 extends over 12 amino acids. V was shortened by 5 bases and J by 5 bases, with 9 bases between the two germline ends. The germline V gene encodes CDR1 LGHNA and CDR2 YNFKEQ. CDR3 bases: TGTGCCAGCAGCGGCAGGGTAACTGAAGCTTTCTTT. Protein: CASSGRVTEAFF.